These 22 T cell receptor beta chains originate from one sample sequenced in a study of blood T cell dynamics during melanoma immunotherapy. The repertoire was sequenced with immunoSEQ multiplex PCR; TCRdb's copy has only in-frame clones and lacks some. In the table there are some 25,000 clones, 70% to 90% of which are singletons. Time point described: pre-treatment baseline. The material sequenced was blood, taken from a patient treated with checkpoint blockade. Every receptor here comes from a human donor with melanoma.

This clone occurred once. The chain recombines TRBV9 with TRBJ2-7; D could derive from TRBD1 or TRBD2 (5 bases each). The CDR3 has 14 amino acids. Germline V gene lookup returns CDR1 SGDLS and CDR2 YYNGEE. The germline V and J ends were trimmed by 0 bases and 6 bases, with 13 bases remaining between them. CDR3 nucleotides: TGTGCCAGCAGCGTAGAGGTTGAGGGGAGCGAGCAGTACTTC. Protein sequence: CASSVEVEGSEQYF.

The chain links TRBV15 to TRBJ2-2, with D tentatively TRBD1 (5 bases). This CDR3 spans 14 amino acids. The V gene lost 0 bases and the J gene lost 4 bases, with 6 bases spanning the gap. Germline CDR1 reads LNHNV; CDR2 reads YYDKDF (reference sequence). As DNA, the CDR3 is TGTGCCACCAGCAGAGACAGGGTCACCGGGGAGCTGTTTTTT. Translation: CATSRDRVTGELFF.

The genes are TRBV20-1 and TRBJ2-5; the D is unclear. V lost 3 bases, J lost 2 bases, and 4 bases lay in between. The CDR3 is 11 amino acids. Germline-derived CDR1 and CDR2 are DFQATT and SNEGSKA (reference sequence). The CDR3 here is CSARGQETQYF. In nucleotides, the CDR3 is TGCAGTGCTAGGGGGCAAGAGACCCAGTACTTC.

V usage is TRBV18 and J usage is TRBJ1-2, with D possibly TRBD1 on 5 matching bases. Trimming stripped 4 bases from V and 4 bases from J, with 10 bases between. Per germline, CDR1 KGHSH and CDR2 LQKENI. The CDR3 contains 13 residues. The CDR3 loop reads CASSQGTIYGYTF. DNA for the CDR3: TGTGCCAGCTCACAGGGGACGATCTATGGCTACACCTTC.

This chain links TRBV6-5 with TRBJ2-1; 8 bases are a match to TRBD1. From germline, CDR1 is MNHEY and CDR2 SVGAGI. The J segment lost 5 bases and the V segment lost 2 bases, leaving 8 bases of the junction unmatched. The CDR3 length is 16 residues. DNA for the CDR3: TGTGCCAGCAGTTACCGCCCAGGGGGCGCGCACAATGAGCAGTTCTTC. This encodes CASSYRPGGAHNEQFF.

V and J are TRBV7-9 and TRBJ2-6; D is undetermined. The length of the CDR3 is 17 residues. The V gene's germline CDR1 is SEHNR and CDR2 FQNEAQ (reference sequence). Trimming left V 2 bases short and J 0 bases short, with 11 bases between. The CDR3 region has the DNA TGTGCCAGCAGCTTATTTGTCTCGGTCTCTGGGGCCAACGTCCTGACTTTC. Its translation: CASSLFVSVSGANVLTF.

The genes are TRBV7-8 and TRBJ2-5; TRBD1 might be the D (6 bases). This CDR3 comprises 16 residues. CDR1 and CDR2 from the germline V gene are SGHVS and FQNEAQ. Between the trimmed V and J ends, which lost 5 bases and 5 bases, there was a span of 21 bases. Here the CDR3 reads CASSRARVGALETQYF. DNA of the CDR3: TGTGCCAGCAGCCGCGCGCGAGTGGGGGCGTTGGAGACCCAGTACTTC. Full variable domain (rest looked up from reference TRBV7-8 and TRBJ2-5): GAGVSQSPRYKVAKRGQDVALRCDPISGHVSLFWYQQALGQGPEFLTYFQNEAQLDKSGLPSDRFFAERPEGSVSTLKIQRTQQEDSAVYLCASSRARVGALETQYFGPGTRLLVL.

The gene calls are TRBV11-3 and TRBJ2-2; D is ambiguous. The CDR3 contains 11 residues. Germline values: CDR1 SGHNT, CDR2 YENEEA. Trimming removed 6 bases from V and 1 base from J, with 0 bases in between. The CDR3 region is CASRNTGELFF. Written as DNA, the CDR3 is TGTGCCAGCAGGAACACCGGGGAGCTGTTTTTT. Looking up the rest from reference TRBV11-3 and TRBJ2-2 gives the full variable domain: EAGVVQSPRYKIIEKKQPVAFWCNPISGHNTLYWYLQNLGQGPELLIRYENEEAVDDSQLPKDRFSAERLKGVDSTLKIQPAELGDSAVYLCASRNTGELFFGEGSRLTVL.

The V and J genes are TRBV7-2 and TRBJ2-3, with TRBD2 identical over 7 bases. CDR3 size: 16 residues. CDR1 is SGHTA, CDR2 FQGNSA, per germline. V gave up 4 bases and J gave up 4 bases; unmatched junction bases: 11. CDR3 residues: CASSSPAGVWADTQYF. The CDR3 DNA is TGTGCCAGCAGCTCCCCGGCGGGAGTATGGGCAGATACGCAGTATTTT. Full variable domain (outside the CDR3, taken from reference TRBV7-2 and TRBJ2-3): GAGVSQSPSNKVTEKGKDVELRCDPISGHTALYWYRQSLGQGLEFLIYFQGNSAPDKSGLPSDRFSAERTGGSVSTLTIQRTQQEDSAVYLCASSSPAGVWADTQYFGPGTRLTVL.

The CDR3 coding sequence is TGTGCCAGCAGCTTAGGACAGGGTCAGCTGTTTTTT. Protein sequence: CASSLGQGQLFF. The chain uses TRBV7-2 and TRBJ1-4, with 7 bases that match TRBD1. The length of the CDR3 is 12 residues. With V trimmed by 1 base and J by 14 bases, 4 bases remained unmatched. CDR1 is SGHTA and CDR2 is FQGNSA in the germline V gene.

The rearrangement links TRBV18 to TRBJ1-1; D remains unclear. The CDR3 has 14 residues. Trimming left V 0 bases short and J 1 base short, with 6 bases between. Germline assignment: CDR1 KGHSH and CDR2 LQKENI. The CDR3 here is CASSPPGRNTEAFF. In DNA form, the CDR3 reads TGTGCCAGCTCACCACCCGGCAGGAACACTGAAGCTTTCTTT.

The chain employs TRBV19 and TRBJ1-4; no clear D gene. The germline V gene encodes CDR1 LNHDA and CDR2 SQIVND (reference sequence). This CDR3 spans 13 amino acids. V lost 3 bases and J 5 bases, leaving 7 bases between the germline ends. The CDR3 bases are TGTGCCAGTAGTATCGGAGGGAATGAAAAACTGTTTTTT. Residues: CASSIGGNEKLFF.

This clone was counted between two and nine times. The chain is built from TRBV29-1 and TRBJ2-7; tentatively, D is TRBD1 or TRBD2 (6 bases each). Trimming took 0 bases from V and 7 from J, leaving 16 bases between them. Germline V gives CDR1 SQVTM, CDR2 ANQGSEA. CDR3 length: 14 residues. The chain's CDR3 is CSVEDVGGGGEQYF. For the CDR3, the DNA is TGCAGCGTTGAAGATGTCGGAGGGGGTGGGGAGCAGTACTTC.

The genes are TRBV4-2 and TRBJ2-7; 9 nucleotides line up with TRBD2. This CDR3 spans 15 amino acids. J gave up 3 bases and V 5 bases, and 8 bases lay outside the gene matches. The germline gives CDR1 LGHNA, CDR2 YNFKEQ. The CDR3 bases are TGTGCCAGCAGCACGCGACTAGCGGAGTTCTACGAGCAGTACTTC. Its protein product is CASSTRLAEFYEQYF.

The gene calls are TRBV4-1 and TRBJ2-6; D is possibly TRBD1 (6 bases). The CDR3 is 21 amino acids. The germline V gene has CDR1 MGHRA and CDR2 YSYEKL. The V end was cut by 2 bases, the J end by 4 bases, with 27 bases between. The CDR3 DNA follows: TGCGCCAGCAGCCAAACACCGACTCGGACCAGGGGAAATTTAGGGGCCAACGTCCTGACTTTC. Translated, it gives CASSQTPTRTRGNLGANVLTF.

There are a few counts of this clone. The chain uses TRBV7-2 and TRBJ1-3; 8 bases are a match to TRBD1. This CDR3 has 13 residues. Germline loops: CDR1 SGHTA, CDR2 FQGNSA. V trimming: 5 bases; J trimming: 13 bases; junction bases outside the gene matches: 10. The chain's CDR3 is CASSRTPGQGIYF. The CDR3 DNA is TGTGCCAGCAGCCGTACACCTGGACAGGGAATATATTTT.

The V call is TRBV9, the J call TRBJ2-5, with 9 bases identical to TRBD1. With V trimmed by 2 bases and J by 5 bases, 7 bases remained unmatched. The germline gives CDR1 SGDLS, CDR2 YYNGEE. CDR3 length equals 15 residues. The CDR3 loop reads CASSVTGGALETQYF. Here the CDR3 DNA reads TGTGCCAGCAGCGTCACAGGGGGCGCCTTGGAGACCCAGTACTTC.

This chain uses TRBV2 with TRBJ2-3; perhaps TRBD2 as D (6 bases). Trimming cost V 2 bases and J 1 base, with 19 bases left between them. CDR3 size: 18 residues. Germline values: CDR1 SNHLY, CDR2 FYNNEI. CDR3 region: CASSERGWPEIRTDTQYF. The CDR3 nucleotides read TGTGCCAGCAGTGAACGGGGGTGGCCAGAAATACGCACAGATACGCAGTATTTT.

This chain connects TRBV4-1 to TRBJ1-1, with 7 bases aligning to TRBD1. The J segment lost 1 base and the V segment lost 0 bases, leaving 5 bases of the junction unmatched. The CDR3 sequence is 16 residues long. Per germline, CDR1 MGHRA and CDR2 YSYEKL. The chain's CDR3 is CASSQDRGQPNTEAFF. CDR3 nucleotide sequence: TGCGCCAGCAGCCAAGATCGGGGACAGCCGAACACTGAAGCTTTCTTT.

The chain has TRBV5-1 and TRBJ2-7; D is unresolved. CDR1 and CDR2 (germline): SGHRS, YFSETQ. Trimming pared 5 bases from V and 4 bases from J, leaving 10 bases between. This CDR3 region has 12 residues. The CDR3 spells CASRAGQYEQYF. The CDR3, as DNA: TGCGCCAGCAGGGCAGGCCAGTACGAGCAGTACTTC.

This clone was recorded a few times. The chain couples TRBV29-1 to TRBJ1-1; a possible D gene is TRBD1 (5 bases). V was clipped by 3 bases and J by 4 bases, with 9 bases between them. The CDR3 is made up of 12 amino acids. Germline-derived CDR1 and CDR2 are SQVTM and ANQGSEA. DNA of the CDR3: TGCAGCGTTGAGTCAGGGTTCACTGAAGCTTTCTTT. Its translation is CSVESGFTEAFF.

V and J are TRBV7-9 and TRBJ1-1; 10 nucleotides align to TRBD1. Germline V gene lookup returns CDR1 SEHNR and CDR2 FQNEAQ (reference sequence). The CDR3 runs 15 residues. The ends lost 6 bases at V and 6 bases at J; junction bases unmatched: 10. The CDR3 is CASRNQDRGVAEAFF. CDR3 coding DNA: TGTGCCAGCAGAAACCAGGACAGGGGGGTTGCTGAAGCTTTCTTT.